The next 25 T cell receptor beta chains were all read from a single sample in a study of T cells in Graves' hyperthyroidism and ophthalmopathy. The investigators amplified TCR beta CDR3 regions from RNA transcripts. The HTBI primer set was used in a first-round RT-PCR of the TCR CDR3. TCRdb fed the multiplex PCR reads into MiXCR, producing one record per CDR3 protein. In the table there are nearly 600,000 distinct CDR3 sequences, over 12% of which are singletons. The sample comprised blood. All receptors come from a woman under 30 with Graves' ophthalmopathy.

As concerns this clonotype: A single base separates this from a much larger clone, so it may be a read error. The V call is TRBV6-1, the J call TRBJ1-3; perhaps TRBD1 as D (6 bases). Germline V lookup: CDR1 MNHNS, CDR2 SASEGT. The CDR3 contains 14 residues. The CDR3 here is CASHRADSGNTVYF. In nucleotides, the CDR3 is TGTGCCAGCCACAGGGCCGACTCTGGAAACACCGTATATTTT.

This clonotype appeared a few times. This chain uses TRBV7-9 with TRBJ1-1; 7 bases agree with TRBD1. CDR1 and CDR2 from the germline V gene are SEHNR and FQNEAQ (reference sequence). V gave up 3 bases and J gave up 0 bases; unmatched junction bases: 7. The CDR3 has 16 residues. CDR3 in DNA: TGTGCCAGCAGCTTGGGGGACAGCTCCATGAACACTGAAGCTTTCTTT. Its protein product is CASSLGDSSMNTEAFF.

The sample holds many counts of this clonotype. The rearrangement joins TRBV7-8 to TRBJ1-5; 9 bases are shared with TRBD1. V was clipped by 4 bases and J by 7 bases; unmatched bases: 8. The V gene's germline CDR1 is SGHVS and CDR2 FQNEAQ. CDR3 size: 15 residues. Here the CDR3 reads CASSYGTGIDQPQHF. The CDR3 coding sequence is TGTGCCAGCAGCTACGGGACAGGGATAGACCAGCCCCAGCATTTT.

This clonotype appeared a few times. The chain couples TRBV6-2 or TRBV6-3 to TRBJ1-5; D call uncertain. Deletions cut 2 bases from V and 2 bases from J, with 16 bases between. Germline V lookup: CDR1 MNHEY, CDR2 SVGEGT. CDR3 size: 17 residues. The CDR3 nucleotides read TGTGCCAGCAGTTACGGAAATCCCCGGGTTGGCAATCAGCCCCAGCATTTT. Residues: CASSYGNPRVGNQPQHF.

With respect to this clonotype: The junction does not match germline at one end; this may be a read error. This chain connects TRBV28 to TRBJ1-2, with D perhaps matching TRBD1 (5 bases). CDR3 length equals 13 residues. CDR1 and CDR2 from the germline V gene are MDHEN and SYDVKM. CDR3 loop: CANSLLSGGGYTF. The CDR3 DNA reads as TGTGCCAACAGTTTATTGTCGGGGGGGGGCTACACCTTC.

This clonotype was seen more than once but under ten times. In DNA, the CDR3 is TGTGCCAGCAGCTTAGGACAGAAAGGTACTGAAGCTTTCTTT. Translated: CASSLGQKGTEAFF. The chain links TRBV7-9 to TRBJ1-1; TRBD1 is a possible D gene (5 bases). CDR1 is SEHNR and CDR2 is FQNEAQ in the germline V gene (reference sequence). Between the trimmed V and J ends, which lost 1 base and 5 bases, there was a span of 11 bases. The CDR3 spans 14 residues.

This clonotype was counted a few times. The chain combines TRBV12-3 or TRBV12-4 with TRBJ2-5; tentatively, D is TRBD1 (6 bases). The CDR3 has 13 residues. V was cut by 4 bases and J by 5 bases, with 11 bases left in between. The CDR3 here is CASSSTGFETQYF. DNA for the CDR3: TGTGCCAGCAGTTCAACAGGGTTTGAGACCCAGTACTTC.

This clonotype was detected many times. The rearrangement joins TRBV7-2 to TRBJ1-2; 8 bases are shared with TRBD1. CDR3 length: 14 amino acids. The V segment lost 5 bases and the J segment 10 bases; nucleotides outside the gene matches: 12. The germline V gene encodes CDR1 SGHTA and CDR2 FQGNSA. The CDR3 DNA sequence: TGTGCCAGCAGCCTCGCGGGGACAGGAACCTCCTACACCTTC. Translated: CASSLAGTGTSYTF.

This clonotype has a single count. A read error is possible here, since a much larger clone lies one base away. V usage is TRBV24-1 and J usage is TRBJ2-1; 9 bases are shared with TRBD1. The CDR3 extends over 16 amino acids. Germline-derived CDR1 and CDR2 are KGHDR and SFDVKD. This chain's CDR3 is CATSETGTGSYSEQFF. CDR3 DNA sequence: TGTGCCACCAGTGAAACCGGGACAGGGTCCTACAGTGAGCAGTTCTTC.

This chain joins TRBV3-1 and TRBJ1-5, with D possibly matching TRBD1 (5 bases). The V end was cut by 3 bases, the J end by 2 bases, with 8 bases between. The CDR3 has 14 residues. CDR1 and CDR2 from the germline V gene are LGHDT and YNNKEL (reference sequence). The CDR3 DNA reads TGTGCCAGCAGCCACAGGGATGGCAATCAGCCCCAGCATTTT. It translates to CASSHRDGNQPQHF. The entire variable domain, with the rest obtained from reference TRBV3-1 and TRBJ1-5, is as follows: DTAVSQTPKYLVTQMGNDKSIKCEQNLGHDTMYWYKQDSKKFLKIMFSYNNKELIINETVPNRFSPKSPDKAHLNLHINSLELGDSAVYFCASSHRDGNQPQHFGDGTRLSIL.

The CDR3 DNA follows: TGTGCCAGCAGTGAAGGGGGGACCAATTCACCCCTCCACTTT. It encodes CASSEGGTNSPLHF. The V call is TRBV2, the J call TRBJ1-6, with TRBD1 as a possible D gene (5 bases). Deletions cut 1 base from V and 7 bases from J, with 8 bases between. This CDR3 contains 14 residues. The V gene's germline CDR1 is SNHLY and CDR2 FYNNEI.

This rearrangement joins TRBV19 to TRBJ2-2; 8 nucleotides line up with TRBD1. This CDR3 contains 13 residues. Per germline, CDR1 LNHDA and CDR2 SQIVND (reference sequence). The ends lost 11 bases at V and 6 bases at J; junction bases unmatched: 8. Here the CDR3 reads CAGRTGTAGELFF. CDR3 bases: TGTGCCGGACGGACAGGGACGGCCGGGGAGCTGTTTTTT.

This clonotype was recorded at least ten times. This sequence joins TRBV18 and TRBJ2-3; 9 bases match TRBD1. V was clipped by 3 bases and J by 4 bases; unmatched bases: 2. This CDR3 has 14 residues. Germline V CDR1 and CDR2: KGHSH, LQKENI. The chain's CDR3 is CASSPGTGPDTQYF. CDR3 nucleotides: TGTGCCAGCTCACCGGGGACAGGGCCAGATACGCAGTATTTT. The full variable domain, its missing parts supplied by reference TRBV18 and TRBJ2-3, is NAGVMQNPRHLVRRRGQEARLRCSPMKGHSHVYWYRQLPEEGLKFMVYLQKENIIDESGMPKERFSAEFPKEGPSILRIQQVVRGDSAAYFCASSPGTGPDTQYFGPGTRLTVL.

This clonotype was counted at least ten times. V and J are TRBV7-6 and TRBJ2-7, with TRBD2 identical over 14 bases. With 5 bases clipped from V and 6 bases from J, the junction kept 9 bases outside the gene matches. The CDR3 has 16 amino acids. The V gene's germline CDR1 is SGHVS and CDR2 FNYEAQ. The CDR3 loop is CASSPGTSGSPVEQYF. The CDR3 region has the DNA TGTGCCAGCAGCCCAGGGACTAGCGGGAGCCCTGTCGAGCAGTACTTC. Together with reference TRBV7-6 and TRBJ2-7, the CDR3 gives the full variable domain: GAGVSQSPRYKVTKRGQDVALRCDPISGHVSLYWYRQALGQGPEFLTYFNYEAQQDKSGLPNDRFSAERPEGSISTLTIQRTEQRDSAMYRCASSPGTSGSPVEQYFGPGTRLTVT.

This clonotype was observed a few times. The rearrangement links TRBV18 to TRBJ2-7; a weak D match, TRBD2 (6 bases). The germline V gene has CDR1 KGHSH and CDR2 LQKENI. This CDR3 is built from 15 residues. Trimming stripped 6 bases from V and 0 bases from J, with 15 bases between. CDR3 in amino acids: CASSRRTTSSYEQYF. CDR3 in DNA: TGTGCCAGCTCTCGACGGACTACCAGCTCCTACGAGCAGTACTTC.

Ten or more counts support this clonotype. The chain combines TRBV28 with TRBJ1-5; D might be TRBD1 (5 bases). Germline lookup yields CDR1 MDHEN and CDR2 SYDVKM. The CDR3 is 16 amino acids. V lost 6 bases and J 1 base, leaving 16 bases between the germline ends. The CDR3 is CASSPWGVRSNQPQHF. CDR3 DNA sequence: TGTGCCAGCAGCCCATGGGGGGTTCGGAGCAATCAGCCCCAGCATTTT.

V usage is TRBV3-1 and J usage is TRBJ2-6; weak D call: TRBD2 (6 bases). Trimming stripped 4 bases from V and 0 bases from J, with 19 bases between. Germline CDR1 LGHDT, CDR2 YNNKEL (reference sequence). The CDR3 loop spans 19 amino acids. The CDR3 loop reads CASSPPPGRGASGANVLTF. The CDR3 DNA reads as TGTGCCAGCAGCCCCCCCCCCGGTCGCGGGGCCTCTGGGGCCAACGTCCTGACTTTC.

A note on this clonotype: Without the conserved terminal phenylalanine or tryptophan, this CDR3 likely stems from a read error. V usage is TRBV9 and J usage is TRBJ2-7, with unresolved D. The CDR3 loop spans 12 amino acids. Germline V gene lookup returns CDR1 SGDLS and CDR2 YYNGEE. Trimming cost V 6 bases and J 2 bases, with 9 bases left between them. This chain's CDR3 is CASTPPAYEQYL. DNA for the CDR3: TGTGCCAGCACACCCCCGGCCTACGAGCAGTACTTG.

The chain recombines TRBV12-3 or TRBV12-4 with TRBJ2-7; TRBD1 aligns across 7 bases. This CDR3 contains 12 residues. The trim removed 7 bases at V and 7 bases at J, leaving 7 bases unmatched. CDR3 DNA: TGTGCCAGCACTCAAATGGACAGGGAGCAGTACTTC. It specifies CASTQMDREQYF.

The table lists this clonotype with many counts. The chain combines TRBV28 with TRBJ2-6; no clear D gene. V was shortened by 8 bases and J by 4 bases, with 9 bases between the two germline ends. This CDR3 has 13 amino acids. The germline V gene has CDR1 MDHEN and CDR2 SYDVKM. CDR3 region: CASWEGGANVLTF. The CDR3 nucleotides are TGTGCCAGCTGGGAAGGAGGGGCCAACGTCCTGACTTTC.

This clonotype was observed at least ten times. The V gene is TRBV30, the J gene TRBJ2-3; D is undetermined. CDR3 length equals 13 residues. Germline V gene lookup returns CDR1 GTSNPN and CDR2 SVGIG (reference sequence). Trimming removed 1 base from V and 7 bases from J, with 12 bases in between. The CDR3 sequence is CAWSGTVPYTQYF. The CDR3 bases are TGTGCCTGGAGTGGCACAGTACCCTATACGCAGTATTTT. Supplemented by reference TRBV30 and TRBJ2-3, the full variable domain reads SQTIHQWPATLVQPVGSPLSLECTVEGTSNPNLYWYRQAAGRGLQLLFYSVGIGQISSEVPQNLSASRPQDRQFILSSKKLLLSDSGFYLCAWSGTVPYTQYFGPGTRLTVL.

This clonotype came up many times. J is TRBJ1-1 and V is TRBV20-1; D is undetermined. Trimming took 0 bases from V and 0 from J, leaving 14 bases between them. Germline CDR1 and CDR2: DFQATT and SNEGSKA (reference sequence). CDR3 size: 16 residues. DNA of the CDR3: TGCAGTGCTAGAGATCTGGCTCATGGGATGAACACTGAAGCTTTCTTT. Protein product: CSARDLAHGMNTEAFF.

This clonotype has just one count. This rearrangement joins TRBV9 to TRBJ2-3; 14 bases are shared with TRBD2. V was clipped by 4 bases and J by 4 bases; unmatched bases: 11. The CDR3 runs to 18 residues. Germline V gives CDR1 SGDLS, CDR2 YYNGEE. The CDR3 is CASSTSGLAGGRADTQYF. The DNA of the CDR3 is TGTGCCAGCAGCACCTCCGGACTAGCGGGAGGCAGAGCAGATACGCAGTATTTT.

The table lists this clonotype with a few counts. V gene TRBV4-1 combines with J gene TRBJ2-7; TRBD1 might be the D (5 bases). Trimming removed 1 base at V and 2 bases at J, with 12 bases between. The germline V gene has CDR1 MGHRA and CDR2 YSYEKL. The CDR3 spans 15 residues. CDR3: CASSQGSDSTYEQYF. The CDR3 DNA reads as TGCGCCAGCAGCCAAGGATCCGACAGCACCTACGAGCAGTACTTC.

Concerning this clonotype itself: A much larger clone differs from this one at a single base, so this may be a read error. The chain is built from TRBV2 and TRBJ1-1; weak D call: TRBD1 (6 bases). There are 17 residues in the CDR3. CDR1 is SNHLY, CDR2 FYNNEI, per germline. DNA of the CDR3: TGTGCCAGCTGGGGGGCAGAAACCGGAGTTATGAACACTGAAGCTTCCTTT. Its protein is CASWGAETGVMNTEASF.